Presented here are 20 T cell receptor beta chains from one specimen sequenced in a study of cytomegalovirus exposure and HLA in healthy donors. Primers: 60 Vbeta forward and 13 Jbeta reverse. TCRdb keeps only in-frame clones here, not all; method: immunoSEQ multiplex PCR. Here the sample spans more than 100,000 clones, around 66% being singletons. Sequencing was done on a sample of PBMCs. The source of these receptors is a middle-aged woman in good health and CMV-seropositive.

The rearrangement joins TRBV28 to TRBJ2-3; 7 positions match TRBD2. Germline CDR1 MDHEN, CDR2 SYDVKM. Trimming at V came to 7 bases and at J to 0 bases, leaving 4 bases not matched to a gene. This CDR3 is built from 14 residues. CDR3 DNA sequence: TGTGCCAGCACGCCTAGCGGAAGCACAGATACGCAGTATTTT. As protein: CASTPSGSTDTQYF.

The rearrangement links TRBV4-2 to TRBJ1-2; 12 bases fit TRBD1. The trim removed 0 bases at V and 10 bases at J, leaving 12 bases unmatched. Germline V lookup: CDR1 LGHNA, CDR2 YNFKEQ. The CDR3 totals 17 residues. The CDR3 reads CASSQDVVGGTGGLYTF. The CDR3 bases are TGTGCCAGCAGCCAAGATGTAGTTGGAGGGACAGGGGGCCTCTACACCTTC.

The chain links TRBV7-2 to TRBJ2-3, with 13 bases fitting TRBD2. This CDR3 spans 16 amino acids. V lost 6 bases to trimming and J lost 2 bases; unmatched junction nucleotides: 5. Germline V gene data show CDR1 as SGHTA and CDR2 as FQGNSA. The CDR3 protein is CASSPGLAGFTDTQYF. CDR3 DNA: TGTGCCAGCAGTCCGGGACTAGCGGGATTCACAGATACGCAGTATTTT.

This sequence joins TRBV11-3 and TRBJ1-1; D unclear. CDR1 and CDR2 (germline): SGHNT, YENEEA. This CDR3 spans 15 amino acids. V was trimmed by 6 bases and J by 0 bases, leaving 14 bases between them. The CDR3 is CASRPLGRMNTEAFF. CDR3 coding DNA: TGTGCCAGCAGACCGTTGGGCAGGATGAACACTGAAGCTTTCTTT.

This rearrangement joins TRBV4-2 to TRBJ1-2, with D possibly TRBD1 on 6 matching bases. The germline V gene has CDR1 LGHNA and CDR2 YNFKEQ. The V end was cut by 3 bases, the J end by 5 bases, with 16 bases between. The CDR3 covers 15 residues. As DNA, the CDR3 is TGTGCCAGCAGCCAGGCGGAAACAGGGACGTATGGCTACACCTTC. Its protein product is CASSQAETGTYGYTF.

V and J are TRBV9 and TRBJ2-5; TRBD2 agrees at 7 bases. Germline trimming cut 0 bases from V and 2 bases from J; bases unmatched to any gene: 10. This CDR3 has 17 residues. CDR1 and CDR2 from the germline V gene are SGDLS and YYNGEE. The CDR3 sequence is CASSVGVLAVGQETQYF. The CDR3 DNA is TGTGCCAGCAGCGTAGGGGTTCTAGCGGTGGGGCAAGAGACCCAGTACTTC.

The chain combines TRBV5-1 with TRBJ2-7, with 14 positions matching TRBD2. The ends lost 4 bases at V and 7 bases at J; junction bases unmatched: 10. The CDR3 sequence is 16 residues long. CDR1 is SGHRS, CDR2 YFSETQ, per germline. Here the CDR3 DNA reads TGCGCCAGCAGCGGGGGGGGACTAGCGGGAGTAGAGGAGCAGTACTTC. Translation: CASSGGGLAGVEEQYF.

The chain recombines TRBV5-1 with TRBJ2-1, with 7 bases aligning to TRBD1. Germline V gene data show CDR1 as SGHRS and CDR2 as YFSETQ. After removal of 3 bases from V and 6 bases from J, the junction contained 6 bases not matched to a gene. The CDR3 has 14 residues. The DNA of the CDR3 is TGCGCCAGCAGCTCGGGCAACAGGGGCAATGAGCAGTTCTTC. Amino acids: CASSSGNRGNEQFF. Combining the CDR3 with reference TRBV5-1 and TRBJ2-1 gives the whole variable domain KAGVTQTPRYLIKTRGQQVTLSCSPISGHRSVSWYQQTPGQGLQFLFEYFSETQRNKGNFPGRFSGRQFSNSRSEMNVSTLELGDSALYLCASSSGNRGNEQFFGPGTRLTVL.

The chain has TRBV5-6 and TRBJ2-1; 9 nucleotides align to TRBD1. Losses at the gene ends were 2 bases for V and 2 bases for J; bases not matched to a gene: 2. CDR1 and CDR2 (germline): SGHDT, YYEEEE. The length of the CDR3 is 15 residues. The CDR3 DNA reads TGTGCCAGCAGCTTACAGGGGGCCCCCTACAATGAGCAGTTCTTC. It is translated as CASSLQGAPYNEQFF.

The genes are TRBV5-1 and TRBJ2-4; maybe TRBD1 (6 bases). The germline V and J ends were trimmed by 0 bases and 0 bases, with 7 bases remaining between them. This CDR3 has 15 residues. In germline, CDR1 is SGHRS, CDR2 YFSETQ. In DNA form, the CDR3 reads TGCGCCAGCAGCTTGGGACAGGTAGCCAAAAACATTCAGTACTTC. This translates into CASSLGQVAKNIQYF.

The gene calls are TRBV6-1 and TRBJ2-2; tentative D call: TRBD2 (6 bases). Germline lookup yields CDR1 MNHNS and CDR2 SASEGT. This CDR3 region has 14 residues. The ends were cut back, 7 bases at V and 3 bases at J, with 12 bases in the middle. In DNA form, the CDR3 reads TGTGCCAGCATTCAGGGACTTGACACCGGGGAGCTGTTTTTT. Its translation: CASIQGLDTGELFF.

The chain combines TRBV5-6 with TRBJ1-1; TRBD1 matches 7 bases. V was pared by 0 bases and J by 8 bases, with 4 bases of the junction left unmatched. The CDR3 spans 13 residues. Per the germline V gene, CDR1 is SGHDT and CDR2 is YYEEEE. The CDR3 bases are TGTGCCAGCAGCTTGGCGGTAGGGGGCGAAGCTTTCTTT. Translation: CASSLAVGGEAFF.

The CDR3 DNA sequence: TGCGCCAGCAGTGAGGGACTAGCGGGGGCCAACACCGGGGAGCTGTTTTTT. Translation gives CASSEGLAGANTGELFF. V gene TRBV10-2 combines with J gene TRBJ2-2, with 13 bases lining up with TRBD2. This CDR3 spans 17 amino acids. J lost 2 bases, V lost 2 bases, and 2 bases had no gene match. Germline V gene lookup returns CDR1 WSHSY and CDR2 SAAADI.

This rearrangement joins TRBV5-6 to TRBJ2-1, with 9 positions matching TRBD1. Germline loops: CDR1 SGHDT, CDR2 YYEEEE. The CDR3 totals 15 residues. V was pared by 5 bases and J by 2 bases, with 5 bases of the junction left unmatched. CDR3 DNA sequence: TGTGCCAGCAGGGCTGGGACAGGGACCTACAATGAGCAGTTCTTC. This encodes CASRAGTGTYNEQFF.

This chain uses TRBV11-2 with TRBJ1-2; tentative D call: TRBD1 (5 bases). This CDR3 is 13 amino acids long. The germline V gene has CDR1 SGHAT and CDR2 FQNNGV. The ends were cut back, 1 base at V and 7 bases at J, with 10 bases in the middle. The CDR3 coding sequence is TGTGCCAGCAGCTTAGTGGCAGGGATTGGCTACACCTTC. Protein: CASSLVAGIGYTF.

CDR3 amino acids: CASTEGAGANVLTF. CDR3 nucleotide sequence: TGTGCCAGCACCGAGGGTGCTGGGGCCAACGTCCTGACTTTC. The V and J genes are TRBV7-9 and TRBJ2-6, with D tentatively TRBD2 (5 bases). Germline values: CDR1 SEHNR, CDR2 FQNEAQ (reference sequence). V gave up 7 bases and J gave up 2 bases, with 9 bases separating them. This CDR3 spans 14 amino acids.

V is TRBV5-1 and J is TRBJ2-5; 11 bases align to TRBD2. The CDR3 covers 14 residues. V lost 6 bases, J lost 5 bases, and 6 bases stayed unmatched. CDR1 and CDR2 (germline): SGHRS, YFSETQ. The CDR3 protein is CASTRTSGLETQYF. The CDR3 DNA reads TGCGCCAGCACAAGGACTAGCGGGTTGGAGACCCAGTACTTC.

The rearrangement uses TRBV12-5 and TRBJ2-2; 8 nucleotides agree with TRBD1. The CDR3 spans 15 residues. The trim removed 2 bases at V and 1 base at J, leaving 0 bases unmatched. From germline, CDR1 is LGHNT and CDR2 FRNRAP. The CDR3 is CASGLTGGNTGELFF. In DNA, the CDR3 is TGTGCTAGTGGTTTGACAGGGGGGAACACCGGGGAGCTGTTTTTT.

The table lists this clone with a few counts. The rearrangement uses TRBV5-1 and TRBJ2-5; 8 nucleotides agree with TRBD2. J gave up 2 bases and V 4 bases, and 7 bases lay outside the gene matches. This CDR3 has 15 amino acids. Germline V gives CDR1 SGHRS, CDR2 YFSETQ. The CDR3 coding sequence is TGCGCCAGCAGCCCGGGAGGCGGGGGGCAAGAGACCCAGTACTTC. As protein: CASSPGGGGQETQYF.

This clone came up a few times. This chain connects TRBV19 to TRBJ2-3; 8 bases are a match to TRBD1. The CDR3 has 17 residues. Losses at the gene ends were 1 base for V and 0 bases for J; bases not matched to a gene: 6. CDR1 is LNHDA, CDR2 SQIVND, per germline (reference sequence). CDR3 sequence (DNA): TGTGCCAGTAGTATAGGCCGGGACAGGCCCAGCACAGATACGCAGTATTTT. Translation gives CASSIGRDRPSTDTQYF. The full variable domain, completed using reference TRBV19 and TRBJ2-3, is DGGITQSPKYLFRKEGQNVTLSCEQNLNHDAMYWYRQDPGQGLRLIYYSQIVNDFQKGDIAEGYSVSREKKESFPLTVTSAQKNPTAFYLCASSIGRDRPSTDTQYFGPGTRLTVL.